This T cell receptor beta chain derives from a study of blood T cells in healthy people across ages. This CDR3 is built from 15 residues. Deletions cut 0 bases from V and 2 bases from J, with 9 bases between. CDR1 and CDR2 (germline): SGHAT, FQNNGV. Combining a sample-barcoded 5' primer with a J-beta primer mix, a second PCR ran for roughly 6 to 11 cycles. MiXCR, applied by TCRdb to the 5' RACE reads, yields one record per CDR3 protein. The sample gives some 1 million distinct CDR3 sequences, less than 50% of which show up once; approximately 17% is in the top ten. The clonotype comes from a woman aged 55-70 years in good health. This chain joins TRBV11-2 and TRBJ2-3, with D maybe TRBD2 (6 bases). Sequencing was carried out using blood. The CDR3 spells CASSLDGRHTDTQYF. The DNA of the CDR3 is TGTGCCAGCAGCTTAGACGGGAGACACACAGATACGCAGTATTTT.